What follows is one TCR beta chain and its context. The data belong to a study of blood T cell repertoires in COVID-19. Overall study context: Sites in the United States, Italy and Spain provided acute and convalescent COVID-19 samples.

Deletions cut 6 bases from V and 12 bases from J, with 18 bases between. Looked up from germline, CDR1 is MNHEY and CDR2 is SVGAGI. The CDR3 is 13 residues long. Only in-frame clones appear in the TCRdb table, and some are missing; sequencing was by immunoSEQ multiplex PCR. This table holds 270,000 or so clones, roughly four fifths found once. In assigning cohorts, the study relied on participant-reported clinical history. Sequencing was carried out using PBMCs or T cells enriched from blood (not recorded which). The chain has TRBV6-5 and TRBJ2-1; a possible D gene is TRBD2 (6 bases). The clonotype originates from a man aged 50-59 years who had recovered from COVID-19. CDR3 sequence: CASSYGPGERQFF. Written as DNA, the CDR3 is TGTGCCAGCAGCTACGGGCCGGGGGAGAGGCAGTTCTTC.